This TCR beta chain derives from a study of T cells in women clearing cervical HPV infection (dated by TCRdb to 2017 to 2018). For the study in its entirety: The cases were 25 or so women with histologically confirmed HPV16-related CIN3 or worse, and 2 of these cases were invasive cancers. Blood from cases was collected at the visit where the lesion was first found, while blood from controls was collected once the infection could no longer be detected. The parent cohort enrolled under 11,000 women aged 18 or older in Guanacaste, Costa Rica, in about 1992 to 1995 and followed the women for around seven years. Cases had a median age of around 34 years compared with 37 to 40 for controls, and baseline characteristics showed no significant differences between the groups. HLA typing was available for only a few women, so HLA type could not be excluded as a confounder. Nested within Costa Rica's Guanacaste HPV Natural History Study, an exploratory proof-of-principle case-control study compared TCR repertoires across cervical HPV16 outcomes. The roughly 23 controls were women who cleared a single incident HPV16 infection within 12 months without developing precancer or cancer. Five blinded duplicates per group were added as quality controls, so that approximately 60 samples were obtained: some 50 participants and about 10 replicates. Cases were matched to controls by age within five years and by the year the sample was collected. Among cases, blood sampling came a median of nearly 150 days after lesion detection, with an interquartile range of about 80 to 230 days. Summary of the overall study and its limitations: Whether associations preceded infection or resulted from infection could not be shown with the cross-sectional design, and effector/memory subsets and HPV-specific T cells were not isolated. Because the number of T cells in each sample was unknown, differences in richness could reflect differing T-cell content rather than repertoire biology. Cases were distinguished from controls with an estimated AUC of approximately 0.8 by random forest classifiers combining richness and V gene abundances. Cases had lower TRBV6-7 relative abundance than controls (about 0.1% versus 0.15%; Bonferroni P = 0.0008). Across sequencing depths, CIN3+ cases showed significantly higher TCR repertoire richness than controls, but evenness did not differ between the groups.

Reading the germline V gene gives CDR1 SGHVS and CDR2 FNYEAQ. The cysteine opens and the phenylalanine closes a CDR3 of 15 amino acids. The 36 bases shown cover part of the CDR3, and their frame starts at base 1. TCR beta CDR3 regions were amplified by multiplex PCR using the immunoSEQ assay from an average of about 1,200 ng genomic DNA per sample. Primer bias was corrected in the assay by using a complete synthetic TCR repertoire to establish an amplification baseline. The amplicons were sequenced on the Illumina platform. Per the authors' processing: Sequences were error-corrected by clustering with frequency ratios and a modified nearest-neighbor algorithm, then analyzed in the immunoSEQ Analyzer with IMGT gene definitions. At each rarefaction depth, TCR richness and evenness were averaged over 20 rarefaction repeats, and samples with fewer sequences than the depth were excluded. Wilcoxon rank sum tests with FDR correction were used to compare relative abundances of V, D and J genes between the groups. In the blinded duplicates, the intraclass correlation was around 96% for TCR richness and averaged about 80% across 60 to 70 gene segments. Drawn from immuneACCESS, this table holds only the in-frame rearrangements with V and J called that TCRdb kept. Clones are partly lost; checked studies trace under half to an unresolved V gene and leave the rest unexplained. V and J calls and clone size are given by that table; D and trimming were obtained from the DNA. This sample's table contains some 28,000 clones. The ten most abundant clones make up 15% to 20% of the sample.

Every participant had a single incident cervical HPV16 infection, and women with prevalent HPV16 infections were excluded. Cervical HPV DNA was detected by MY09/MY11 PCR, and genotyping was performed by dot-blot hybridization. Approximately 15 mL of heparinized blood was centrifuged, after which the buffy coat was aliquoted, frozen at -30 degrees C, and then stored at -80 degrees C. Genomic DNA was extracted from buffy coat specimens using QIAGEN kits. As concerns this clone: Its antigen is unknown. With the read ending 3 residues before the CDR3 end, the germline J gene is used to fill in that end.

This sequence was found in a woman aged 18 to 69 with a cervical HPV16 infection that either progressed to CIN3+ or cleared (not recorded which). The rearranged chain carries TRBV7-6 and TRBJ2-2; 8 junctional bases match TRBD1. Sequencing input: blood buffy coat. The covered CDR3 bases are TGTGCCAGCAGCTTAGTGCAGGGGGCAAATGAAAAG. Translation gives CASSLVQGANEK. The entire CDR3 reads CASSLVQGANEKLFF.